This T cell receptor (beta chain) was obtained from a study of graft-versus-host responses after intestinal transplantation. The study's findings and limits: The recipient marrow held GvH clones, and some of them showed up first in ileum or blood.

Bone marrow aspirates were taken post-transplant, from the posterior iliac crest or another site. Sequencing used immunoSEQ multiplex PCR; TCRdb keeps in-frame clones, though not all of them. The data hold 15,000 to 20,000 clones, with about 87% observed a single time. Regarding this clone: Its specificity is not known.

V gave up 4 bases and J gave up 1 base, with 13 bases separating them. The germline V gene encodes CDR1 MGHRA and CDR2 YSYEKL. This CDR3 region has 15 residues. The source material was bone marrow, sampled 125 days after intestinal transplantation. The source is a human patient who received an intestinal transplant, so some T cells may come from the graft donor. The chain is built from TRBV4-1 and TRBJ1-1; D might be TRBD1 (5 bases). CDR3 nucleotides: TGCGCCAGCAGCCCCGGATTCCAGGGGAACACTGAAGCTTTCTTT. Amino acid sequence: CASSPGFQGNTEAFF.